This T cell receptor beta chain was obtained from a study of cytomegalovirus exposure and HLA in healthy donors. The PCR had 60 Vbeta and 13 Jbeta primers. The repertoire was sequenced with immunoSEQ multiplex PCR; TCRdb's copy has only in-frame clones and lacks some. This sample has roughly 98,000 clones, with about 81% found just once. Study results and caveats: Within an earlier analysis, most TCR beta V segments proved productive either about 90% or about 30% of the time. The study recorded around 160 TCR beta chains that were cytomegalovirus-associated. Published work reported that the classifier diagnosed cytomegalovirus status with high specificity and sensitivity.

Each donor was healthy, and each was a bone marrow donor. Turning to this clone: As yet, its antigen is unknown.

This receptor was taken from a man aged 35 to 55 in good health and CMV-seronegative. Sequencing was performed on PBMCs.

The CDR3 DNA sequence: TGTGCCAGTAGGAAGCGGGGGGGCCCAGATACGCAGTATTTT. Protein sequence: CASRKRGGPDTQYF. The V gene is TRBV19, the J gene TRBJ2-3, with 10 positions matching TRBD2. From germline, CDR1 is LNHDA and CDR2 SQIVND (reference sequence). J gave up 4 bases and V 6 bases, and 4 bases lay outside the gene matches. This CDR3 is built from 14 residues.